This T cell receptor (beta chain) was identified in a study of T cells in Graves' hyperthyroidism and ophthalmopathy. General study findings and limits: By a 13 V-J model, ophthalmopathy was set apart from stable hyperthyroidism. Blood also contained most expanded thyroid clonotypes above 0.001.

TCR beta CDR3 sequences were amplified from RNA transcripts. RT-PCR in the first round (using the HTBI primer set) targeted the TCR CDR3. TCRdb called the multiplex PCR reads again in MiXCR, with one record for every CDR3 protein. The sample carries more than 500,000 distinct CDR3 sequences, 14% recorded once. This clonotype was recorded many times. What it recognizes is unknown. Graves' hyperthyroidism is called stable when ophthalmopathy does not progress within 18 months. Pregnant or lactating patients were excluded, as were those with uncontrolled infection or other autoimmune disease. Looked up from germline, CDR1 is SGHRS and CDR2 is YFSETQ. The CDR3 length is 13 residues. V lost 4 bases, J lost 5 bases, and 10 bases lay in between.

The sequencing sample was made of blood. The TCR was taken from a woman in her 40s with Graves' hyperthyroidism. The chain has TRBV5-1 and TRBJ2-1, with D maybe TRBD1 (5 bases). The chain's CDR3 is CASSTGQNNEQFF. The DNA for the CDR3 is TGCGCCAGCAGCACCGGACAAAACAATGAGCAGTTCTTC.